What follows are 10 T cell receptor beta chains derived from one specimen sequenced in a study of blood T cell repertoires in COVID-19. TCRdb keeps only in-frame clones here, not all; method: immunoSEQ multiplex PCR. Seen here are 130,000 or so clones, 85% to 90% observed once, and the top ten hold approximately 8%. The sample comprised peripheral blood. The receptors were gathered from a woman between 55 and 75 years old with acute or convalescent COVID-19.

This clone was recorded at least ten times. At the DNA level, this CDR3 is encoded by other sequences in the same sample as well. The rearrangement joins TRBV28 to TRBJ2-2; 7 positions match TRBD1. The CDR3 consists of 16 residues. The trim removed 3 bases at V and 0 bases at J, leaving 4 bases unmatched. Germline V lookup: CDR1 MDHEN, CDR2 SYDVKM. As DNA, the CDR3 is TGTGCCAGCAGTTTCTTAGGGACAGCGAACACCGGGGAGCTGTTTTTT. Amino acids: CASSFLGTANTGELFF.

The CDR3 loop is CATSDLRVTGELFF. CDR3 in DNA: TGTGCCACCAGTGATTTGCGAGTTACCGGGGAGCTGTTTTTT. This chain uses TRBV24-1 with TRBJ2-2, with D unclear. Deletions cut 0 bases from V and 5 bases from J, with 6 bases between. From germline, CDR1 is KGHDR and CDR2 SFDVKD. CDR3 length: 14 residues.

The chain carries TRBV10-2 and TRBJ2-6, with D perhaps matching TRBD2 (6 bases). CDR3 size: 17 residues. The germline CDR1 and CDR2 sequences are WSHSY and SAAADI. V lost 4 bases, J lost 2 bases, and 15 bases lay in between. CDR3 residues: CASSGPEGGPGANVLTF. CDR3 coding DNA: TGCGCCAGCAGTGGACCAGAGGGAGGCCCTGGGGCCAACGTCCTGACTTTC.

This clone was seen a single time. The chain carries TRBV2 and TRBJ1-2; no clear D. Between the trimmed V and J ends, which lost 6 bases and 1 base, there was a span of 9 bases. Germline lookup yields CDR1 SNHLY and CDR2 FYNNEI. The CDR3 totals 13 residues. The CDR3 DNA reads as TGTGCCAGCAGGGGCCGCCGTAACTATGGCTACACCTTC. Translated, it gives CASRGRRNYGYTF.

The chain recombines TRBV4-1 with TRBJ1-1; the match to TRBD1 covers 8 bases. CDR3 length: 14 residues. Per germline, CDR1 MGHRA and CDR2 YSYEKL. The ends lost 0 bases at V and 6 bases at J; junction bases unmatched: 3. The CDR3 nucleotides read TGCGCCAGCAGCCAAGAGAGACAGGGGCCTGAAGCTTTCTTT. Its translation is CASSQERQGPEAFF.

The chain employs TRBV28 and TRBJ1-6; 7 bases line up with TRBD1. CDR1 is MDHEN and CDR2 is SYDVKM in the germline V gene. The CDR3 runs 17 residues. V shed 8 bases, J shed 4 bases, and the junction held 14 bases outside the gene matches. The DNA for the CDR3 is TGTGCCAGCCAAGGGACAGCCAGAACACTTTATAATTCACCCCTCCACTTT. Amino acid sequence: CASQGTARTLYNSPLHF.

The V call is TRBV11-3, the J call TRBJ2-4; 11 bases fit TRBD1. The CDR3 sequence is 15 residues long. Trimming took 5 bases from V and 6 from J; bases not matched to a gene: 6. Germline CDR1 SGHNT, CDR2 YENEEA. The CDR3 sequence: CASSTPGTGGNIQYF. DNA of the CDR3: TGTGCCAGCAGCACGCCCGGGACAGGGGGAAACATTCAGTACTTC.

The V call is TRBV7-9, the J call TRBJ1-2; 8 nucleotides line up with TRBD1. Germline V CDR1 and CDR2: SEHNR, FQNEAQ (reference sequence). This CDR3 region has 15 residues. V shed 5 bases, J shed 4 bases, and the junction held 9 bases outside the gene matches. The CDR3 coding sequence is TGTGCCAGCAGCCCGCGGGGACAGGTCGGCTATGGCTACACCTTC. This translates into CASSPRGQVGYGYTF.

This rearrangement joins TRBV5-4 to TRBJ2-7; 7 nucleotides agree with TRBD1. Per the germline V gene, CDR1 is SGHNT and CDR2 is YYREEE (reference sequence). V lost 2 bases, J lost 3 bases, and 5 bases stayed unmatched. The CDR3 length is 14 residues. The CDR3 region has the DNA TGTGCCAGCAGCTTCCGAGGGGGCATCTACGAGCAGTACTTC. Translated, it gives CASSFRGGIYEQYF.

V is TRBV19 and J is TRBJ2-2; 9 nucleotides agree with TRBD1. The CDR3 is 14 residues long. CDR1 and CDR2 from the germline V gene are LNHDA and SQIVND (reference sequence). Trimming removed 7 bases from V and 5 bases from J; junction bases left unmatched: 5. This chain's CDR3 is CASTTGGGTGELFF. The CDR3, as DNA: TGTGCCAGTACCACAGGGGGCGGTACCGGGGAGCTGTTTTTT.